Only one count was recorded for the clone carrying this TCR beta chain. The antigen remains unidentified. Germline V gene lookup returns CDR1 SGHDT and CDR2 YYEEEE. CDR3 size: 11 residues. The V and J ends lost 3 bases and 8 bases respectively, with 8 bases between them. The assay was immunoSEQ multiplex PCR, and TCRdb's table has in-frame clones only and misses some. This sample has 250,000 to 300,000 clones; 90% to 95% occur once, and the top ten carry around 0.6%. The sample belongs to a study of T cell responses to AZD1222 COVID-19 vaccine. Study-level findings and limits: Repertoires in all cases were sampled only once the peak T cell response had passed. Breadth and depth of Spike-specific TCRs rose after two AZD1222 doses. Among those given AZD1222, only five or six were seropositive at baseline. Distributed over spike, vaccine-associated CD4 TCRs predominated at 160-218 and 743-854.

The source of this sequence is an adult who received the AZD1222 COVID-19 vaccine. The chain joins TRBV5-6 to TRBJ1-2; D remains ambiguous. The sample was peripheral blood, taken 28 days after the second AZD1222 dose. CDR3 in amino acids: CASSSSWGYTF. DNA of the CDR3: TGTGCCAGCAGCTCCTCTTGGGGCTACACCTTC.